The 13 T cell receptor beta chains below were found in one sample sequenced in a study of blood T cell repertoires in COVID-19. Clones were sequenced by immunoSEQ multiplex PCR, and TCRdb holds only the in-frame ones, with some missing. The sample lists some 120,000 clones; roughly four fifths were seen once. The sample comprised peripheral blood. These receptors all stem from a woman aged 45-65 years with acute or convalescent COVID-19.

J is TRBJ1-1 and V is TRBV30, with 7 bases aligning to TRBD1. The V gene end was trimmed by 2 bases and the J gene end by 0 bases; junction bases not matched to a gene: 3. This CDR3 is built from 14 residues. The V gene's germline CDR1 is GTSNPN and CDR2 SVGIG (reference sequence). CDR3 nucleotides: TGTGCCTGGAGTCTGGGACAGTTGAACACTGAAGCTTTCTTT. Translation: CAWSLGQLNTEAFF.

The chain is built from TRBV19 and TRBJ1-4; 7 bases agree with TRBD1. Germline V gene sequence: CDR1 LNHDA, CDR2 SQIVND (reference sequence). The V gene end was trimmed by 5 bases and the J gene end by 4 bases; junction bases not matched to a gene: 10. The CDR3 totals 16 residues. The CDR3 reads CASSQKGQLGNEKLFF. CDR3 coding DNA: TGTGCCAGTAGTCAGAAGGGACAGCTGGGTAATGAAAAACTGTTTTTT.

This sequence joins TRBV9 and TRBJ2-1; maybe TRBD2 (7 bases). Germline V gives CDR1 SGDLS, CDR2 YYNGEE. V lost 0 bases to trimming and J lost 5 bases, with 15 bases between them. The CDR3 extends over 16 amino acids. The CDR3 protein is CASSVAPGGGDNEQFF. CDR3 sequence (DNA): TGTGCCAGCAGCGTAGCCCCTGGCGGGGGCGACAATGAGCAGTTCTTC.

The chain uses TRBV19 and TRBJ1-2, with D perhaps matching TRBD1 (6 bases). This CDR3 contains 16 residues. V lost 6 bases, J lost 0 bases, and 17 bases lay in between. The germline V gene encodes CDR1 LNHDA and CDR2 SQIVND (reference sequence). As DNA, the CDR3 is TGTGCCAGTAGCCCAGCAGTCCGGACAGCTAACTATGGCTACACCTTC. This sequence encodes CASSPAVRTANYGYTF.

This chain links TRBV28 with TRBJ1-6; D possibly corresponds to TRBD1 (6 bases). Germline V lookup: CDR1 MDHEN, CDR2 SYDVKM. This CDR3 is 17 amino acids long. The V gene lost 3 bases and the J gene lost 7 bases, with 19 bases spanning the gap. CDR3 in DNA: TGTGCCAGCAGTTTTTTTTCGATGGGGGCAAAGAATTCACCCCTCCACTTT. Its translation: CASSFFSMGAKNSPLHF.

The gene calls are TRBV11-3 and TRBJ1-1; 9 nucleotides line up with TRBD1. Germline assignment: CDR1 SGHNT and CDR2 YENEEA. This CDR3 spans 13 amino acids. Germline trimming cut 5 bases from V and 5 bases from J; bases unmatched to any gene: 3. DNA for the CDR3: TGTGCCAGCAGCCCGACAGGGGGGACTGAAGCTTTCTTT. Residues: CASSPTGGTEAFF.

The chain carries TRBV19 and TRBJ2-7; TRBD1 matches 7 bases. Per germline, CDR1 LNHDA and CDR2 SQIVND (reference sequence). V shed 3 bases, J shed 5 bases, and the junction held 7 bases outside the gene matches. The length of the CDR3 is 14 residues. The CDR3 protein is CASSISDRPHEQYF. In nucleotides, the CDR3 is TGTGCCAGTAGTATTTCGGACAGGCCCCACGAGCAGTACTTC. The full variable domain, completed using reference TRBV19 and TRBJ2-7, is DGGITQSPKYLFRKEGQNVTLSCEQNLNHDAMYWYRQDPGQGLRLIYYSQIVNDFQKGDIAEGYSVSREKKESFPLTVTSAQKNPTAFYLCASSISDRPHEQYFGPGTRLTVT.

The rearrangement joins TRBV11-3 to TRBJ1-3; tentatively, D is TRBD1 (6 bases). V gave up 5 bases and J gave up 0 bases, with 14 bases separating them. Germline V gene lookup returns CDR1 SGHNT and CDR2 YENEEA. There are 16 residues in the CDR3. DNA for the CDR3: TGTGCCAGCAGCACAGGACAGAGAGCCTCTGGAAACACCATATATTTT. This gives the protein CASSTGQRASGNTIYF.

The table lists this clone with many counts. Other DNA sequences in the same sample also yield this CDR3. The chain uses TRBV11-3 and TRBJ2-2, with TRBD2 matching over 10 bases. The CDR3 runs 17 residues. The J segment lost 6 bases and the V segment lost 3 bases, leaving 10 bases of the junction unmatched. Per germline, CDR1 SGHNT and CDR2 YENEEA. The CDR3 DNA reads as TGTGCCAGCAGCTTTCTTCCAGCGGGGGGGTATGCCGGGGAGCTGTTTTTT. This codes for CASSFLPAGGYAGELFF.

In this sample, this clone turned up a few times. This sample includes further DNA sequences coding for the same CDR3. The chain employs TRBV19 and TRBJ1-6; 7 bases map to TRBD1. CDR1 is LNHDA and CDR2 is SQIVND in the germline V gene (reference sequence). With 4 bases clipped from V and 7 bases from J, the junction kept 4 bases outside the gene matches. This CDR3 is 14 amino acids long. This chain's CDR3 is CASSTGTANSPLHF. CDR3 coding DNA: TGTGCCAGTAGTACCGGGACAGCGAATTCACCCCTCCACTTT.

This clone turned up a few times. J is TRBJ1-2 and V is TRBV29-1, with D possibly matching TRBD1 (6 bases). The germline V gene encodes CDR1 SQVTM and CDR2 ANQGSEA. V was cut by 8 bases and J by 3 bases, with 16 bases left in between. The CDR3 is 13 amino acids. CDR3 in DNA: TGCAGCACCTCAAGGACAGTGGACTATGGCTACACCTTC. Its protein product is CSTSRTVDYGYTF.

The J gene is TRBJ1-1, the V gene TRBV6-6; D uncertain. The length of the CDR3 is 14 residues. CDR1 MNHNY and CDR2 SVGAGI come from the germline V gene (reference sequence). V lost 5 bases and J 4 bases, leaving 14 bases between the germline ends. As DNA, the CDR3 is TGTGCCAGCAGTCAGGACTCGATGAGCACTGAAGCTTTCTTT. This encodes CASSQDSMSTEAFF.

This clone is a singleton in its sample. V usage is TRBV6-5 and J usage is TRBJ1-1, with 10 nucleotides matching TRBD1. J was trimmed by 6 bases and V by 5 bases; bases with no gene match: 9. Germline values: CDR1 MNHEY, CDR2 SVGAGI. The CDR3 contains 15 residues. The CDR3 loop is CASSPRTGGGSEAFF. CDR3 coding DNA: TGTGCCAGCAGTCCCAGGACAGGGGGAGGATCTGAAGCTTTCTTT.